Below are 16 T cell receptor beta chains sequenced from a single sample in a study of control samples from healthy donors and cancer patients. Data came from immunoSEQ multiplex PCR; TCRdb stores just in-frame clones and leaves some out. The sample contains around 180,000 clones, 94% of which appear only once. Input material: blood. The receptors originated from a woman in her late teens or twenties in good health.

The CDR3, as DNA: TGTGCCAGCAGTCCCTTCCCCGCAGATACGCAGTATTTT. Its translation: CASSPFPADTQYF. This chain uses TRBV6-4 with TRBJ2-3; D is unresolved. Germline assignment: CDR1 MRHNA and CDR2 SNTAGT. The CDR3 is 13 residues long. V dropped 5 bases and J dropped 4 bases, with 10 bases sitting between them.

V gene TRBV7-9 combines with J gene TRBJ1-3, with 8 nucleotides matching TRBD1. The V gene end was trimmed by 4 bases and the J gene end by 4 bases; junction bases not matched to a gene: 9. The CDR3 is made up of 16 amino acids. The germline V gene has CDR1 SEHNR and CDR2 FQNEAQ (reference sequence). The CDR3 DNA follows: TGTGCCAGCAGCTACCTACGGACAGGGCCAGGAAACACCATATATTTT. Its translation: CASSYLRTGPGNTIYF. The full variable domain, rest sourced from reference TRBV7-9 and TRBJ1-3, is DTGVSQNPRHKITKRGQNVTFRCDPISEHNRLYWYRQTLGQGPEFLTYFQNEAQLEKSRLLSDRFSAERPKGSFSTLEIQRTEQGDSAMYLCASSYLRTGPGNTIYFGEGSWLTVV.

This chain joins TRBV2 and TRBJ1-3, with D possibly TRBD1 on 6 matching bases. The CDR3 is made up of 15 amino acids. The germline V and J ends were trimmed by 5 bases and 2 bases, with 13 bases remaining between them. Germline lookup yields CDR1 SNHLY and CDR2 FYNNEI. CDR3 nucleotide sequence: TGTGCCAGCAGTCAGATGACAGGCACTGGAAACACCATATATTTT. Translated, it gives CASSQMTGTGNTIYF.

The J gene is TRBJ2-7, the V gene TRBV28; D is undetermined. Germline values: CDR1 MDHEN, CDR2 SYDVKM. V lost 1 base and J lost 4, with 5 bases in between. CDR3 size: 12 residues. For the CDR3, the DNA is TGTGCCAGCAGTTTATCCGGTTACGAGCAGTACTTC. This encodes CASSLSGYEQYF.

The chain joins TRBV7-3 to TRBJ2-3; D remains ambiguous. Deletions cut 1 base from V and 6 bases from J, with 14 bases between. Germline V gives CDR1 SGHTA, CDR2 FQGTGA. This CDR3 has 15 residues. The CDR3 protein is CASSLNPPPADTQYF. The CDR3 coding sequence is TGTGCCAGCAGCTTAAACCCCCCACCCGCTGATACGCAGTATTTT. The whole variable domain, filled in from reference TRBV7-3 and TRBJ2-3, reads GAGVSQTPSNKVTEKGKYVELRCDPISGHTALYWYRQSLGQGPEFLIYFQGTGAADDSGLPNDRFFAVRPEGSVSTLKIQRTERGDSAVYLCASSLNPPPADTQYFGPGTRLTVL.

The chain combines TRBV6-1 with TRBJ1-4, with a tentative D call TRBD1 (5 bases). V gave up 0 bases and J gave up 2 bases, with 10 bases separating them. The CDR3 runs to 16 residues. The germline CDR1 and CDR2 sequences are MNHNS and SASEGT. The CDR3 loop is CASSEAAGTTNEKLFF. The CDR3 DNA follows: TGTGCCAGCAGTGAAGCGGCTGGGACCACTAATGAAAAACTGTTTTTT.

This clone was recorded once. The chain is built from TRBV19 and TRBJ2-5; D not certain. Trimming removed 2 bases from V and 2 bases from J, with 18 bases in between. The CDR3 is made up of 17 amino acids. CDR1 is LNHDA, CDR2 SQIVND, per germline (reference sequence). DNA for the CDR3: TGTGCCAGTAGTATACGCCCCCCCCTATTATCACAAGAGACCCAGTACTTC. Its protein is CASSIRPPLLSQETQYF.

CDR3 loop: CASSSLGGEKLFF. The CDR3 DNA is TGCGCCAGCAGTTCTCTTGGGGGTGAAAAACTGTTTTTT. The chain employs TRBV4-3 and TRBJ1-4, with D possibly matching TRBD1 (5 bases). Germline CDR1 is LGHNA and CDR2 is YSLEER. The CDR3 sequence is 13 residues long. V was clipped by 6 bases and J by 7 bases, with 12 bases between them.

This clone was counted once. The chain recombines TRBV7-2 with TRBJ2-3; D remains ambiguous. This CDR3 region has 14 residues. Trimming stripped 2 bases from V and 0 bases from J, with 6 bases between. Germline loops: CDR1 SGHTA, CDR2 FQGNSA. The CDR3 spells CASSLSGSTDTQYF. DNA for the CDR3: TGTGCCAGCAGCTTAAGTGGCAGCACAGATACGCAGTATTTT.

The chain combines TRBV27 with TRBJ1-2, with D possibly matching TRBD1 (6 bases). The CDR3 contains 15 residues. CDR1 is MNHEY, CDR2 SMNVEV, per germline (reference sequence). Trimming stripped 3 bases from V and 2 bases from J, with 13 bases between. This chain's CDR3 is CASSFRGSLNYGYTF. In DNA, the CDR3 is TGTGCCAGCAGTTTCAGGGGAAGCCTAAACTATGGCTACACCTTC.

This rearrangement joins TRBV7-3 to TRBJ2-2, with no clear D. The germline CDR1 and CDR2 sequences are SGHTA and FQGTGA. V lost 3 bases, J lost 0 bases, and 8 bases lay in between. The CDR3 has 15 amino acids. The CDR3, as DNA: TGTGCCAGCAGCTTTCTGTTACCGAACACCGGGGAGCTGTTTTTT. The encoded protein is CASSFLLPNTGELFF.

The chain combines TRBV28 with TRBJ2-7; TRBD1 matches 9 bases. V lost 7 bases, J lost 5 bases, and 12 bases stayed unmatched. CDR1 MDHEN and CDR2 SYDVKM come from the germline V gene. This CDR3 comprises 15 residues. The CDR3, as DNA: TGTGCCAGCAACTCTCCCGGGACAGGGAGCCACGAGCAGTACTTC. This gives the protein CASNSPGTGSHEQYF.

CDR3 nucleotides: TGTGCCACCATTGACAGGGACAACTATGGCTACACCTTC. This translates into CATIDRDNYGYTF. V and J are TRBV2 and TRBJ1-2, with TRBD1 matching 7 bases. Trimming cost V 10 bases and J 2 bases; bases outside gene matches: 7. The CDR3 contains 13 residues. Germline CDR1 and CDR2: SNHLY and FYNNEI.

The V gene is TRBV6-5, the J gene TRBJ1-4, with TRBD1 matching over 7 bases. The CDR3 length is 13 residues. V shed 6 bases and J 8 bases; nucleotides not matched to a gene: 6. CDR1 is MNHEY and CDR2 is SVGAGI in the germline V gene. The CDR3 sequence is CASSRTGVEKLFF. The DNA of the CDR3 is TGTGCCAGCAGCAGAACAGGGGTGGAAAAACTGTTTTTT.

The chain recombines TRBV10-2 with TRBJ2-3; D is possibly TRBD2 (6 bases). CDR1 WSHSY and CDR2 SAAADI come from the germline V gene. V dropped 5 bases and J dropped 2 bases, with 14 bases sitting between them. The CDR3 extends over 15 amino acids. CDR3 sequence (DNA): TGCGCCAGCAGTATACCGGGACTCAACACAGATACGCAGTATTTT. Amino acid sequence: CASSIPGLNTDTQYF.

This chain uses TRBV11-3 with TRBJ1-2, with D hard to call. Germline V gene lookup returns CDR1 SGHNT and CDR2 YENEEA. Trimming took 3 bases from V and 2 from J, leaving 19 bases between them. The CDR3 has 17 residues. CDR3 bases: TGTGCCAGCAGCTTTTTATCTTCTTCAACCGCAAACTATGGCTACACCTTC. Protein: CASSFLSSSTANYGYTF.